This TCR beta chain was recorded in a study of T cell changes during pregnancy in multiple sclerosis. Profiling relied on immunoSEQ multiplex PCR, and the TCRdb table lists in-frame clones only, not all of them. This table holds 35,000 to 45,000 clones, around 90% found once. In germline, CDR1 is SQVTM, CDR2 ANQGSEA. Trimming took 4 bases from V and 0 from J, leaving 10 bases between them. The CDR3 runs to 14 residues. This clonotype was obtained from a female donor in good health, enrolled as a control in a pregnancy study. The chain joins TRBV29-1 to TRBJ2-4; D possibly corresponds to TRBD2 (6 bases). The material sequenced was CD4+ T cells from peripheral blood mononuclear cells, taken after pregnancy. The CDR3 is CSVGGGLAKNIQYF. The CDR3 DNA reads as TGCAGCGTTGGGGGAGGACTAGCCAAAAACATTCAGTACTTC.